Given below is one TCR beta chain in context. What it binds is not known. The entry originates in a study of post-analysis software for immune sequencing data. Across the whole study: Disease courses included relapsing-remitting, secondary progressive and progressive-relapsing multiple sclerosis. Notes on the study in general: Those samples that were prepared in the same batch co-clustered strongly by F measure. Normalized Chao1 diversity was significantly lower in multiple sclerosis patients than in controls. Five or six TRBV segments, TRBV5-6, TRBV5-1 and TRBV20-1 among them, were found more frequent in patients than controls.

Prepared TCR beta cDNA libraries contained unique molecular identifiers. With about 1 to 11 million T cells as the source, a few hundred thousand cDNA molecules resulted. TCRdb re-called the PCR reads with MiXCR, one entry per CDR3 protein. The sample has 450,000 to 700,000 distinct CDR3 sequences, 44% seen once. V gave up 5 bases and J gave up 4 bases, with 17 bases separating them. There are 15 residues in the CDR3. Germline CDR1 reads SGHTA; CDR2 reads FQGTGA. Sequenced sample: blood. The sequence was obtained from a girl under 18 with multiple sclerosis. This sequence joins TRBV7-3 and TRBJ1-1, with a possible D match to TRBD1 (5 bases). The CDR3: CASSLVGGPITEAFF. DNA of the CDR3: TGTGCCAGCAGCCTGGTGGGGGGACCCATCACTGAAGCTTTCTTT.